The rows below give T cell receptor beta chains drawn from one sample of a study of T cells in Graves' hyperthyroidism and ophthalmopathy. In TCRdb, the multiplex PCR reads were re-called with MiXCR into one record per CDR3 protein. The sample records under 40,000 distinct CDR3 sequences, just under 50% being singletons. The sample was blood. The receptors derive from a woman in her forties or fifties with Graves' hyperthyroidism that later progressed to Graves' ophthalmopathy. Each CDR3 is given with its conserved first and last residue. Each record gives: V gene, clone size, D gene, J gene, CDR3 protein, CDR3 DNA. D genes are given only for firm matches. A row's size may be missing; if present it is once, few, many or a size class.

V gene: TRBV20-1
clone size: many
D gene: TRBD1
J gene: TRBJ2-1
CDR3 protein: CSAQDRIKFF
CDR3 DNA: TGCAGTGCACAGGACAGGATTAAGTTCTTC

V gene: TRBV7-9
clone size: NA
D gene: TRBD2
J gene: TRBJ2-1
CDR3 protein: CASSLAGGRSYNEQFF
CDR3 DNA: TGTGCCAGCAGCTTGGCGGGAGGGCGGTCCTACAATGAGCAGTTCTTC

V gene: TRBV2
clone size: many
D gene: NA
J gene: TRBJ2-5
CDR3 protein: CASSGSGSGETQYF
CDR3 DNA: TGTGCCAGCAGTGGGTCCGGGTCGGGGGAGACCCAGTACTTC

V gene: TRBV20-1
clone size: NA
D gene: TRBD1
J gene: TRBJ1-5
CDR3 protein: CSARGQGARSHF
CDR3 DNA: TGCAGTGCTAGAGGTCAGGGGGCGAGGTCGCATTTT

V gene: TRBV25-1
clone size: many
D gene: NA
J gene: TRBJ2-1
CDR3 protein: CASSEWTGTMSSSSGRYNEQFF
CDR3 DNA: NA

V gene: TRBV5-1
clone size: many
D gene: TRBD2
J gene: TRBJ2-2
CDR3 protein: CASSLASSGRLLTGELFF
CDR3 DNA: TGCGCCAGCAGCTTGGCGAGTAGCGGGAGACTTCTTACCGGGGAGCTGTTTTTT

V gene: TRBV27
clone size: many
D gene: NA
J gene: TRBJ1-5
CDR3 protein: CASNWDDQPQHF
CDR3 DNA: TGTGCCAGCAACTGGGACGACCAGCCCCAGCATTTT

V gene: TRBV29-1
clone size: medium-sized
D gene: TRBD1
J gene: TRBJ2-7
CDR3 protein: CSVATGTGPRGQYF
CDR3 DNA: TGCAGCGTGGCTACCGGGACAGGGCCCCGTGGGCAGTACTTC

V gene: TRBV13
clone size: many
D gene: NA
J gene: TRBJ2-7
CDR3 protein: CASSLRGGRTYEQYF
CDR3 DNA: TGTGCCAGCAGCTTAAGGGGGGGGCGGACCTACGAGCAGTACTTC

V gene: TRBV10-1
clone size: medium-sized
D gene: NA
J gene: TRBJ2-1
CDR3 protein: CASSGAVGVGGEQFF
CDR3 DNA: TGCGCCAGCAGTGGAGCGGTGGGGGTTGGAGGGGAGCAGTTCTTC

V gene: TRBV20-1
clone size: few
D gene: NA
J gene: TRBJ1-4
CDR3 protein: CSARPPDGGLEKLFF
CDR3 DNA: TGCAGTGCGCGCCCCCCGGACGGGGGTCTTGAAAAACTGTTTTTT

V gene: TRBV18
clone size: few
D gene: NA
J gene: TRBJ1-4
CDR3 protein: CASSPITGLNEKLFF
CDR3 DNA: TGTGCCAGCTCACCAATAACAGGGTTGAATGAAAAACTGTTTTTT

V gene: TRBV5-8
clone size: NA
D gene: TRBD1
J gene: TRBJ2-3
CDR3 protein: CVTKTLRGRGTDMQYF
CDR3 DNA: TGTGTCACCAAGACCCTCAGGGGGCGCGGCACAGATATGCAGTATTTT

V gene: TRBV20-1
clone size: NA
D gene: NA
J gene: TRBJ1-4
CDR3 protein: CSARVMAEYEKLFF
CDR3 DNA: TGCAGTGCTAGAGTGATGGCAGAATATGAAAAACTGTTTTTT

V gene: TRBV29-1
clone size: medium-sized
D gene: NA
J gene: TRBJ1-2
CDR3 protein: CSVEGEDGYTF
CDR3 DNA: TGCAGCGTTGAAGGGGAGGATGGCTACACCTTC

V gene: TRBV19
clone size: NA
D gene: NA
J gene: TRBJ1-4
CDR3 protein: CASRLIGVNEQLFF
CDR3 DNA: TGTGCCAGTAGGTTGATTGGAGTAAATGAACAACTGTTTTTT

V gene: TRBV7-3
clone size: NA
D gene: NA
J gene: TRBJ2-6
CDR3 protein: CASSLRGNTEAF
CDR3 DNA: TGTGCCAGCAGCTTACGGGGCAACACTGAAGCTTTC

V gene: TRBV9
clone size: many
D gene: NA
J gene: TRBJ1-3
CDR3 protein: CASSPGTTEAGNTIYF
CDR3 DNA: TGTGCCAGCAGCCCGGGAACGACAGAAGCTGGAAACACCATATATTTT